The source of this T cell receptor beta chain is a study of radiation and T cells in renal cell carcinoma. The study, taken as a whole, reports: From baseline, blood top tumor clonotypes peaked at 2 weeks post-radiation.

Time point reported: blood 2 weeks post-SBRT. The treatment here: 15 Gy SBRT to primary tumor, nephrectomy 4 weeks later. After SBRT, blood was collected at 2 and 4 weeks, plus baseline. Clear cell pathology was present in this patient's renal cell carcinoma. Assay used: immunoSEQ multiplex PCR; TCRdb lists only in-frame clones, some missing. The table has about 130,000 clones, roughly four fifths seen once. Details on this clone: Its antigen is not known.

Germline V gene sequence: CDR1 SGHVS, CDR2 FNYEAQ. The ends lost 4 bases at V and 4 bases at J; junction bases unmatched: 11. The CDR3 has 16 residues. This receptor was taken from a man in his fifties with renal cell carcinoma. V and J are TRBV7-6 and TRBJ2-7; 9 nucleotides agree with TRBD2. The starting material was blood, obtained from a patient whose treatment included radiotherapy and nephrectomy. CDR3 residues: CASSYSVAGANYEQYF. Here the CDR3 DNA reads TGTGCCAGCAGCTATAGCGTAGCGGGGGCCAATTACGAGCAGTACTTC.